This T cell receptor (beta chain) was identified during a study of T cell responses to AZD1222 COVID-19 vaccine. Per the germline V gene, CDR1 is LNHDA and CDR2 is SQIVND (reference sequence). The CDR3 loop spans 16 amino acids. V lost 4 bases to trimming and J lost 0 bases, with 15 bases between them. Here immunoSEQ multiplex PCR was the method, and the copy in TCRdb shows in-frame clones only, minus some. The sample has about 110,000 clones, roughly 90% seen once. Sample: peripheral blood, taken on day 0 of AZD1222 vaccination. The V and J genes are TRBV19 and TRBJ1-1; no definite D call. This TCR was sampled from an adult in good health. The CDR3 region is CASSTSPTPLNTEAFF. The DNA for the CDR3 is TGTGCCAGTAGTACCTCACCAACGCCTCTGAACACTGAAGCTTTCTTT.